This passage covers 15 T cell receptor beta chains from one sample sequenced in a study of cytomegalovirus exposure and HLA in healthy donors. PCR primers comprised 60 Vbeta and 13 Jbeta primers. The method was immunoSEQ multiplex PCR; TCRdb's version includes in-frame clones alone and lacks a portion of them. The sample shows 150,000 to 180,000 clones, nearly 80% of them seen only once. The specimen was PBMCs. These receptors were collected from a man aged 25 to 45 in good health and CMV-seropositive.

The chain is built from TRBV5-6 and TRBJ2-5; weak D call: TRBD2 (5 bases). CDR1 and CDR2 (germline): SGHDT, YYEEEE. The V end lost 4 bases, the J end lost 5 bases, and 18 bases lay between the germline ends. This CDR3 is built from 15 residues. Here the CDR3 reads CASSILGSFLETQYF. For the CDR3, the DNA is TGTGCCAGCAGCATACTAGGGTCTTTTTTGGAGACCCAGTACTTC.

The chain carries TRBV2 and TRBJ2-3; 7 nucleotides align to TRBD2. This CDR3 has 16 residues. The ends lost 0 bases at V and 3 bases at J; junction bases unmatched: 6. The germline V gene encodes CDR1 SNHLY and CDR2 FYNNEI. In DNA form, the CDR3 reads TGTGCCAGCAGTGAAGCGGGTAGCGGGCTAACAGATACGCAGTATTTT. This translates into CASSEAGSGLTDTQYF.

This chain connects TRBV28 to TRBJ1-3; no firm D call. Trimming pared 8 bases from V and 0 bases from J, leaving 11 bases between. The CDR3 totals 14 residues. Germline-derived CDR1 and CDR2 are MDHEN and SYDVKM. The CDR3 bases are TGTGCCAGCGGAAGCCAGGACTCTGGAAACACCATATATTTT. Protein: CASGSQDSGNTIYF.

This chain uses TRBV27 with TRBJ2-1, with 10 bases identical to TRBD1. Germline values: CDR1 MNHEY, CDR2 SMNVEV (reference sequence). V shed 5 bases, J shed 14 bases, and the junction held 6 bases outside the gene matches. The CDR3 is made up of 12 amino acids. The CDR3 region is CASSGTGTGEFF. Here the CDR3 DNA reads TGTGCCAGCAGTGGAACCGGGACAGGGGAGTTCTTC.

The chain combines TRBV11-1 with TRBJ2-5; 10 positions agree with TRBD2. The CDR3 covers 19 residues. CDR1 and CDR2 from the germline V gene are SGHAT and FQDESV (reference sequence). The V gene end was trimmed by 1 base and the J gene end by 2 bases; junction bases not matched to a gene: 13. Here the CDR3 DNA reads TGTGCCAGCAGCTTAGTTGGGTCATCTAGCGGGAGAGGGCAAGAGACCCAGTACTTC. It codes for CASSLVGSSSGRGQETQYF.

J is TRBJ2-1 and V is TRBV28; 7 bases agree with TRBD2. The CDR3 runs to 16 residues. CDR1 is MDHEN, CDR2 SYDVKM, per germline. The ends lost 2 bases at V and 5 bases at J; junction bases unmatched: 9. CDR3 sequence (DNA): TGTGCCAGCAGTTTAGTATCTAGCGGAGCCCACAATGAGCAGTTCTTC. It encodes CASSLVSSGAHNEQFF.

This sequence joins TRBV6-6 and TRBJ1-5; D is undetermined. CDR3 size: 14 residues. From germline, CDR1 is MNHNY and CDR2 SVGAGI (reference sequence). Trimming pared 3 bases from V and 3 bases from J, leaving 9 bases between. The CDR3 DNA is TGTGCCAGCAGTTATGGGCAGATCAATCAGCCCCAGCATTTT. Amino acid sequence: CASSYGQINQPQHF.

As regards this clone: Other DNA sequences within the sample encode an identical CDR3. This sequence joins TRBV9 and TRBJ2-1; maybe TRBD2 (6 bases). Trimming removed 4 bases at V and 9 bases at J, with 8 bases between. The CDR3 covers 11 residues. Germline V gene data show CDR1 as SGDLS and CDR2 as YYNGEE. The CDR3 loop is CASSPGGEQFF. In DNA form, the CDR3 reads TGTGCCAGCAGCCCCGGGGGTGAGCAGTTCTTC.

The CDR3 sequence is CASSRGQFLYEQYF. The CDR3 nucleotides read TGTGCCAGCAGCAGAGGACAGTTCCTCTACGAGCAGTACTTC. V gene TRBV21-1 combines with J gene TRBJ2-7; TRBD1 is the table's D call, not checked against the DNA. TRBV21-1 counts as a pseudogene. The CDR3 totals 14 residues.

The J gene is TRBJ2-2, the V gene TRBV27; 8 bases align to TRBD2. The CDR3 is 14 residues long. Per the germline V gene, CDR1 is MNHEY and CDR2 is SMNVEV (reference sequence). V lost 6 bases and J lost 2; bases outside the gene matches: 2. The CDR3 sequence is CASRLAENTGELFF. The CDR3 DNA reads as TGTGCCAGCAGACTAGCGGAAAACACCGGGGAGCTGTTTTTT.

The chain couples TRBV4-2 to TRBJ2-3; 8 bases match TRBD1. This CDR3 has 16 residues. The germline CDR1 and CDR2 sequences are LGHNA and YNFKEQ. V was clipped by 2 bases and J by 14 bases; unmatched bases: 18. The DNA for the CDR3 is TGTGCCAGCAGCCAACCGCCCTTACGGGGACAGGCTATCGTGTATTTT. Its protein is CASSQPPLRGQAIVYF.

The V and J genes are TRBV9 and TRBJ2-2; no firm D call. This CDR3 region has 11 residues. The V gene's germline CDR1 is SGDLS and CDR2 YYNGEE. V was shortened by 4 bases and J by 4 bases, with 2 bases between the two germline ends. The CDR3 reads CASSLTGELFF. CDR3 nucleotides: TGTGCCAGCAGCCTCACCGGGGAGCTGTTTTTT.

For the CDR3, the DNA is TGCGCCAGCAGCTTGAACCCCGGTTTTAATGAAAAACTGTTTTTT. Its protein product is CASSLNPGFNEKLFF. The rearrangement links TRBV5-1 to TRBJ1-4; no clear D. The V end lost 1 base, the J end lost 4 bases, and 11 bases lay between the germline ends. This CDR3 has 15 residues. Per the germline V gene, CDR1 is SGHRS and CDR2 is YFSETQ.

The gene calls are TRBV27 and TRBJ2-3, with 12 bases fitting TRBD1. CDR3 length: 15 amino acids. In germline, CDR1 is MNHEY, CDR2 SMNVEV (reference sequence). Trimming removed 5 bases from V and 3 bases from J; junction bases left unmatched: 3. The CDR3, as DNA: TGTGCCAGCAGTCTGGGACAGGGGGCGACAGATACGCAGTATTTT. Translated, it gives CASSLGQGATDTQYF.

The gene calls are TRBV6-1 and TRBJ2-7; perhaps TRBD1 as D (5 bases). Trimming pared 4 bases from V and 0 bases from J, leaving 10 bases between. Germline assignment: CDR1 MNHNS and CDR2 SASEGT. This CDR3 region has 14 residues. In DNA, the CDR3 is TGTGCCAGCAGTGTTTGGGGCCCCTCCTACGAGCAGTACTTC. Translation: CASSVWGPSYEQYF.